The T cell receptor beta chain under discussion was sequenced for a study of T cell repertoires in cytomegalovirus infection. Study background: Evidence of both CMV infection and a matching HLA type came from public TCR beta signatures.

Study findings and constraints: Carriage of CMV together with the relevant HLA was identifiable through cumulative public TCR beta family frequency. HLA-C-restricted, CMV-specific TCR beta clonotypes were dominant ex vivo.

TCRdb passed the reads through MiXCR, listing each CDR3 protein once. The sample holds more than 150,000 distinct CDR3 sequences, 23% seen once. A note on this clonotype: Its antigen is still unknown.

CDR1 and CDR2 from the germline V gene are DFQATT and SNEGSKA (reference sequence). V was trimmed by 6 bases and J by 4 bases, leaving 10 bases between them. This CDR3 is 12 amino acids long. V is TRBV20-1 and J is TRBJ1-3, with D unclear. The sequencing sample was made of PBMCs. The receptor was derived from a human donor in good health (CMV status not recorded). Some clones in this sample may be carry-over from other donors' samples. The CDR3 DNA follows: TGCAGTGCCCGGAGTCCGGGAAACACCATATATTTT. This sequence encodes CSARSPGNTIYF.